This T cell receptor (beta chain) was found in a study of cytomegalovirus exposure and HLA in healthy donors. The study's findings and limits: It was found in a later analysis that first-cohort TCR clusters tended to co-occur in the 120 validation repertoires. In vitro experiments confirmed that three CMV-associated chains were specific for CMV antigens. Both high specificity and high sensitivity reportedly marked the classifier's diagnosis of cytomegalovirus status.

Donors were drawn from the approximately 130-subject validation cohort, separate from the roughly 610-subject first cohort. V dropped 8 bases and J dropped 3; count of bases not matched to a gene: 5. Per the germline V gene, CDR1 is MNHEY and CDR2 is SVGAGI. The CDR3 consists of 14 residues. Repertoires were generated with immunoSEQ multiplex PCR, while TCRdb's copy carries only in-frame clones and drops some. The sample yields 100,000 to 150,000 clones, about nine tenths seen once. The sample holds one count of this clone. The antigen remains unidentified. The sequence derives from a man younger than 30 in good health and CMV-seronegative. The sample was PBMCs. The chain combines TRBV6-5 with TRBJ1-4; 8 bases line up with TRBD1. In DNA, the CDR3 is TGTGCCAGCCGAGTACAGGGGGCTAATGAAAAACTGTTTTTT. Its translation is CASRVQGANEKLFF.